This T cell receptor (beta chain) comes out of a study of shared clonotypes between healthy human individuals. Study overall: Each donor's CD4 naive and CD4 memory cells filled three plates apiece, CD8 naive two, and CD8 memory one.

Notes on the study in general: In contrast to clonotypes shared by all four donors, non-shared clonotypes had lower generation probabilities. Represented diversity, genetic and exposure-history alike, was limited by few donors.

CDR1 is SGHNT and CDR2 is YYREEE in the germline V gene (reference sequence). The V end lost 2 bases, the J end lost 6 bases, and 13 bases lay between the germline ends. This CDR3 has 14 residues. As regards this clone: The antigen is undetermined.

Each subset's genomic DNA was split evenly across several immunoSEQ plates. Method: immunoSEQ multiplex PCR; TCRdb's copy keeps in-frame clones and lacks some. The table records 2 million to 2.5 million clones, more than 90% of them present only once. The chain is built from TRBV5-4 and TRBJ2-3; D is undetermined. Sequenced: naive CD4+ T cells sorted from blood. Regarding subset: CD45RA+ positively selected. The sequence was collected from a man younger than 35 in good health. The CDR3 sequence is CASSFGDPTDTQYF. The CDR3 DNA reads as TGTGCCAGCAGCTTCGGAGACCCGACGGATACGCAGTATTTT.